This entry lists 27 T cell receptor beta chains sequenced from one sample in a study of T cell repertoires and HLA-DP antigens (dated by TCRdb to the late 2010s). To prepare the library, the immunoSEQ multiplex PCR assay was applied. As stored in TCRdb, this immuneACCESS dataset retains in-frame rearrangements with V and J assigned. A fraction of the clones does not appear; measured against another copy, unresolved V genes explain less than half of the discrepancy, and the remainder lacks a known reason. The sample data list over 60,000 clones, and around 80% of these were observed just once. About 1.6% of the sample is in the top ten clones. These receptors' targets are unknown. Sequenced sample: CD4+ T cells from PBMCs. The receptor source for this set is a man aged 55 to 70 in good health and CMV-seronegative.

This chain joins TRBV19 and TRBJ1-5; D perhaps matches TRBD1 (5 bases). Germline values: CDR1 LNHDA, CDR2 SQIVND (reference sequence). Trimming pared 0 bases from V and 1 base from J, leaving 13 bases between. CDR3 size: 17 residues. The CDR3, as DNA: TGTGCCAGTAGTATAGATCTTGGGGGACTAAGCAATCAGCCCCAGCATTTT. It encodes CASSIDLGGLSNQPQHF.

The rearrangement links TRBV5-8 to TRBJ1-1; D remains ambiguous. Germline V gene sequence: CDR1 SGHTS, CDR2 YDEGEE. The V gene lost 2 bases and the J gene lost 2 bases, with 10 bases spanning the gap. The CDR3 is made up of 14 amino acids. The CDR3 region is CASSFTLLNTEAFF. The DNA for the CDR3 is TGTGCCAGCAGCTTTACCCTCCTAAACACTGAAGCTTTCTTT.

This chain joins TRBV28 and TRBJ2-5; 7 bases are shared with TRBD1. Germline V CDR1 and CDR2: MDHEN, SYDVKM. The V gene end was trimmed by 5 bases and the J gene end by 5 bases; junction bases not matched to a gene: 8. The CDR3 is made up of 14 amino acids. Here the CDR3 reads CASSPRQGRETQYF. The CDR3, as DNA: TGTGCCAGCAGTCCCCGACAGGGTCGGGAGACCCAGTACTTC.

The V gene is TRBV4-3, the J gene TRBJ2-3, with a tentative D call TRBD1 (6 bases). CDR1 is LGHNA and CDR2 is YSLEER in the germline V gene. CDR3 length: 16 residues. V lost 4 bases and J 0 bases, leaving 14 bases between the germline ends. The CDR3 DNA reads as TGCGCCAGCAGCCCCGCAGGACAGCCTAGCACAGATACGCAGTATTTT. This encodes CASSPAGQPSTDTQYF.

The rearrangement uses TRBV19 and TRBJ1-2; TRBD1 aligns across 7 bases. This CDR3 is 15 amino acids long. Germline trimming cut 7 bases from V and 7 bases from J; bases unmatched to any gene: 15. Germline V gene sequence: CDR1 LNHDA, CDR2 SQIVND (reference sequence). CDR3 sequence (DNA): TGTGCCAGTACCCCTACCCAGGGGGAATTCGGTGGCTACACCTTC. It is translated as CASTPTQGEFGGYTF.

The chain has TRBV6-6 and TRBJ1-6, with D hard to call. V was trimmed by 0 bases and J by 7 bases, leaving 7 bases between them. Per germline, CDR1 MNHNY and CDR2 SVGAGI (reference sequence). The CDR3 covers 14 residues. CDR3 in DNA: TGTGCCAGCAGTTACTCGAAGGTGAATTCACCCCTCCACTTT. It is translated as CASSYSKVNSPLHF.

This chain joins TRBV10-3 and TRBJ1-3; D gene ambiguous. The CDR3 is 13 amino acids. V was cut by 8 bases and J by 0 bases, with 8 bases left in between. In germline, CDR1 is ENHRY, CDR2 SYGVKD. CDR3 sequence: CAILLSSGNTIYF. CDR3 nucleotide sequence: TGTGCCATCTTGCTCAGCTCTGGAAACACCATATATTTT.

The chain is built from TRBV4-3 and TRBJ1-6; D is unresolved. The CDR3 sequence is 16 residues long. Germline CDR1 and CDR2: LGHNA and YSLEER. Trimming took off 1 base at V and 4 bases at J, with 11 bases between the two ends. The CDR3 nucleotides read TGCGCCAGCAGCCAAGCGGTGGGTGAATATAATTCACCCCTCCACTTT. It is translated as CASSQAVGEYNSPLHF.

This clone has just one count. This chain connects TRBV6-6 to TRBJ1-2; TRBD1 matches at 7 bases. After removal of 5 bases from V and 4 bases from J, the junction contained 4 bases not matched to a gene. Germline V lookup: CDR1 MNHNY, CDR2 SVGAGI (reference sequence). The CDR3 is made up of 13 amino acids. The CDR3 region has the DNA TGTGCCAGCAGTCTAGAGGGGGCCTATGGCTACACCTTC. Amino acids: CASSLEGAYGYTF.

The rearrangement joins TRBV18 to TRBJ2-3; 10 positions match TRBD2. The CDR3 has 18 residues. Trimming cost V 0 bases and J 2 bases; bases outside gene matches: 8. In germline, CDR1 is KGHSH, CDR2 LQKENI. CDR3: CASSPPDASGSVTDTQYF. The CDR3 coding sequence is TGTGCCAGCTCACCACCGGATGCTAGCGGGAGTGTCACAGATACGCAGTATTTT.

The CDR3 loop reads CASSRVMNTEAFF. CDR3 DNA: TGCGCCAGCTCAAGGGTTATGAACACTGAAGCTTTCTTT. This rearrangement joins TRBV4-3 to TRBJ1-1; unclear D gene. Germline V gives CDR1 LGHNA, CDR2 YSLEER. The CDR3 length is 13 residues. Trimming removed 8 bases at V and 0 bases at J, with 10 bases between.

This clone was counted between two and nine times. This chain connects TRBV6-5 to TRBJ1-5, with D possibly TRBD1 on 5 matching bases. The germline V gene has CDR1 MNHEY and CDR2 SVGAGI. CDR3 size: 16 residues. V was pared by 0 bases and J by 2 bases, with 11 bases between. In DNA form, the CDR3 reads TGTGCCAGCAGTTACTCATCAGGGCCCGGCAATCAGCCCCAGCATTTT. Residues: CASSYSSGPGNQPQHF.

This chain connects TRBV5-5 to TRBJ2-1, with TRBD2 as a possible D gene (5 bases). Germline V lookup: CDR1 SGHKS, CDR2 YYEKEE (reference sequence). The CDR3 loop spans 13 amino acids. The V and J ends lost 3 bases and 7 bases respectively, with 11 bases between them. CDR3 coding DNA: TGTGCCAGCAGCTCTTACACTAGAAATGAGCAGTTCTTC. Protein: CASSSYTRNEQFF.

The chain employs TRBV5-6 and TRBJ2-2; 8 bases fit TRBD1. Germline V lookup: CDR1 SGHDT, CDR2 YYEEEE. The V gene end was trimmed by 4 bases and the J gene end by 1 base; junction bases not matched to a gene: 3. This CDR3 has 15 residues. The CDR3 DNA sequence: TGTGCCAGCAGCGCCGGGACAGGGAACACCGGGGAGCTGTTTTTT. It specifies CASSAGTGNTGELFF.

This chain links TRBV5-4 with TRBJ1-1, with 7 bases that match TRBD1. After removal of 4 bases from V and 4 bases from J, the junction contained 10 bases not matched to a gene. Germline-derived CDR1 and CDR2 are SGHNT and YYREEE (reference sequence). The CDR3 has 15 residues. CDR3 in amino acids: CASSPREAGGTEAFF. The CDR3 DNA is TGTGCCAGCAGCCCCCGGGAGGCAGGGGGCACTGAAGCTTTCTTT.

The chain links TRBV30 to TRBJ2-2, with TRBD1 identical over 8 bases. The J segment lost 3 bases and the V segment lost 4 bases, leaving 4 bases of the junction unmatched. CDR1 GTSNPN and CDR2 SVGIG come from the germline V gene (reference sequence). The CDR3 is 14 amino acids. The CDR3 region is CAWKGQAYTGELFF. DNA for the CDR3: TGTGCCTGGAAGGGACAGGCTTACACCGGGGAGCTGTTTTTT.

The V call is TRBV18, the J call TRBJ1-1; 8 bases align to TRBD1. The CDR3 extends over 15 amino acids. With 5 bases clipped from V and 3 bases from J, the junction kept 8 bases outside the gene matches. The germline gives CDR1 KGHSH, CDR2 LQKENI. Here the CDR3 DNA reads TGTGCCAGCTCATCAAGACAGGGGTTTTACACTGAAGCTTTCTTT. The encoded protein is CASSSRQGFYTEAFF.

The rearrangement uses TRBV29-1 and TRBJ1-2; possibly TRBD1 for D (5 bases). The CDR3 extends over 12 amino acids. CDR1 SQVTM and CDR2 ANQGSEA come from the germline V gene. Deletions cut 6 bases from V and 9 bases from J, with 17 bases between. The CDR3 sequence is CSVQVGVESYTF. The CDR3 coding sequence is TGCAGCGTCCAGGTAGGGGTAGAGAGCTACACCTTC.

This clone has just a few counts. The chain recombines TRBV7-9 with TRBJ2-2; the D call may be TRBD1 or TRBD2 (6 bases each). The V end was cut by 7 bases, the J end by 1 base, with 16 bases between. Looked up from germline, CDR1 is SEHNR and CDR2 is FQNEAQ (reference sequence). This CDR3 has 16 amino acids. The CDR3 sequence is CASKKGGDLNTGELFF. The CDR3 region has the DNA TGTGCCAGCAAAAAGGGGGGAGATCTGAACACCGGGGAGCTGTTTTTT.

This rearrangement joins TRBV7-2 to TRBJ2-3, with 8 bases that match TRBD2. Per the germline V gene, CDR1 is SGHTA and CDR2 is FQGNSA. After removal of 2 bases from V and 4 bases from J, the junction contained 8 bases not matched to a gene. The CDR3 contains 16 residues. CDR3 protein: CASSLRRGGSSDTQYF. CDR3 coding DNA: TGTGCCAGCAGCTTACGTCGCGGGGGGTCTTCAGATACGCAGTATTTT.

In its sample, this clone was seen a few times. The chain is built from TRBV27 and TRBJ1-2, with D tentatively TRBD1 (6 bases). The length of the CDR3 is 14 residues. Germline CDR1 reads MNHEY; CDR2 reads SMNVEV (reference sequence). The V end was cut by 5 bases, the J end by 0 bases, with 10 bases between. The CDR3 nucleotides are TGTGCCAGCAGTCCCCGACAGGCTAACTATGGCTACACCTTC. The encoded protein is CASSPRQANYGYTF.

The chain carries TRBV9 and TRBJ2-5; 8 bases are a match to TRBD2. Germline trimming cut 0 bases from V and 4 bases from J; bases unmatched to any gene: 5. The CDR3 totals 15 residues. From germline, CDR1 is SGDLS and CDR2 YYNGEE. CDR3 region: CASSVDGRGAETQYF. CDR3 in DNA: TGTGCCAGCAGCGTAGATGGGCGGGGGGCAGAGACCCAGTACTTC.

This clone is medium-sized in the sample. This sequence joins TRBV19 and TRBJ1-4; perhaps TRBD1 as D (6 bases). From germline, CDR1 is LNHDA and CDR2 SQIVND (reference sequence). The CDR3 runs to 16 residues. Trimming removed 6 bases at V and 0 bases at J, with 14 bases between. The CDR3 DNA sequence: TGTGCCAGTAGGGAAGGGACACCAACAACTAATGAAAAACTGTTTTTT. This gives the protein CASREGTPTTNEKLFF.

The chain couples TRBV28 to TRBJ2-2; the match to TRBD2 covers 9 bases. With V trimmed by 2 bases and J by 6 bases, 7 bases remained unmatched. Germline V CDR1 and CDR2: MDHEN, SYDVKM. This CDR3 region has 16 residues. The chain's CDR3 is CASSLSSGSRAGELFF. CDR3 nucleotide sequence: TGTGCCAGCAGTTTAAGTAGCGGGAGCCGAGCCGGGGAGCTGTTTTTT. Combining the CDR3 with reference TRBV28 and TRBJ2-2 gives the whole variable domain DVKVTQSSRYLVKRTGEKVFLECVQDMDHENMFWYRQDPGLGLRLIYFSYDVKMKEKGDIPEGYSVSREKKERFSLILESASTNQTSMYLCASSLSSGSRAGELFFGEGSRLTVL.

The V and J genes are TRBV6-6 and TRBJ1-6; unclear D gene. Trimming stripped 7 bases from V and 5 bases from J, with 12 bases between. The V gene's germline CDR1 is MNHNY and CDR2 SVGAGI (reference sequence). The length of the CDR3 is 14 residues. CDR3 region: CASISSSDNSPLHF. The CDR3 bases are TGTGCCAGCATCAGTTCCAGCGATAATTCACCCCTCCACTTT.

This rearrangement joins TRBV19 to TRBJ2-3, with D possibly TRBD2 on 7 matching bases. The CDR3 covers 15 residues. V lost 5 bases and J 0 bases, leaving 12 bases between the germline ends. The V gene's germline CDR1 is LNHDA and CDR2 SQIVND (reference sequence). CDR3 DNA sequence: TGTGCCAGTAGTGGGGGGGGCGCTAGCACAGATACGCAGTATTTT. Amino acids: CASSGGGASTDTQYF. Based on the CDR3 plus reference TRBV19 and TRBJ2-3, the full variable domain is DGGITQSPKYLFRKEGQNVTLSCEQNLNHDAMYWYRQDPGQGLRLIYYSQIVNDFQKGDIAEGYSVSREKKESFPLTVTSAQKNPTAFYLCASSGGGASTDTQYFGPGTRLTVL.

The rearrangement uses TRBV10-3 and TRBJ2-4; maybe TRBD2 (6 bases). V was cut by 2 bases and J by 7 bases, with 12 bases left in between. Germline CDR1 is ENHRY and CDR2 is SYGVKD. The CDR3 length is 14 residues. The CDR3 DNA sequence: TGTGCCATCAGTGAGGGAGGGCGAGGGAACATTCAGTACTTC. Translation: CAISEGGRGNIQYF.